One sample yielded the 22 T cell receptor beta chains listed below, sequenced in a study of blood T cells in healthy people across ages. Using a J-beta primer mix together with a sample-barcoded 5' primer, a second PCR was run for roughly 6 to 11 cycles. In TCRdb, the 5' RACE reads were re-called with MiXCR into one record per CDR3 protein. The data show 1.4 million or so distinct CDR3 sequences, 42% seen once. What was sequenced was blood. The source of these receptors is a woman aged 18-29 years in good health.

In its sample, this clonotype was seen a few times. This chain links TRBV7-9 with TRBJ2-3; D might be TRBD2 (6 bases). Germline CDR1 SEHNR, CDR2 FQNEAQ (reference sequence). V lost 3 bases and J lost 5, with 12 bases in between. The CDR3 is 14 residues long. DNA for the CDR3: TGTGCCAGCAGCTTGACCGGGACTGTAGATACGCAGTATTTT. This encodes CASSLTGTVDTQYF.

The rearrangement uses TRBV7-8 and TRBJ2-1; 7 nucleotides line up with TRBD2. With 4 bases clipped from V and 8 bases from J, the junction kept 5 bases outside the gene matches. The CDR3 contains 13 residues. Germline V gene lookup returns CDR1 SGHVS and CDR2 FQNEAQ. This CDR3 reads CASSWVLADEQFF. The CDR3 region has the DNA TGTGCCAGCAGCTGGGTCCTAGCGGATGAGCAGTTCTTC.

This clonotype was seen only a few times. The rearrangement joins TRBV5-1 to TRBJ2-7, with a possible D match to TRBD1 (5 bases). This CDR3 has 15 residues. V lost 0 bases, J lost 2 bases, and 12 bases lay in between. CDR1 is SGHRS and CDR2 is YFSETQ in the germline V gene. Here the CDR3 reads CASSLVGQPAYEQYF. DNA for the CDR3: TGCGCCAGCAGCTTGGTGGGGCAACCCGCCTACGAGCAGTACTTC.

The genes are TRBV13 and TRBJ1-1; 9 bases fit TRBD1. Germline trimming cut 6 bases from V and 1 base from J; bases unmatched to any gene: 9. Per the germline V gene, CDR1 is PRHDT and CDR2 is FYEKMQ (reference sequence). The length of the CDR3 is 16 residues. The CDR3: CASRPSPGQGNTEAFF. CDR3 coding DNA: TGTGCCAGCAGACCAAGCCCGGGACAGGGGAACACTGAAGCTTTCTTT.

This clonotype was counted between two and nine times. This chain uses TRBV12-3 or TRBV12-4 with TRBJ1-1; 8 bases agree with TRBD1. This CDR3 has 15 amino acids. V gave up 6 bases and J gave up 2 bases; unmatched junction bases: 8. The CDR3 DNA sequence: TGTGCCAGCAGCCCACAGGGACAGGCTAACACTGAAGCTTTCTTT. Translated: CASSPQGQANTEAFF.

The J gene is TRBJ2-1, the V gene TRBV20-1; D is ambiguous. This CDR3 region has 13 residues. Germline CDR1 reads DFQATT; CDR2 reads SNEGSKA (reference sequence). Trimming stripped 2 bases from V and 10 bases from J, with 15 bases between. The CDR3 region is CSARIGRIQEQFF. DNA for the CDR3: TGCAGTGCTAGAATAGGTAGGATCCAGGAGCAGTTCTTC.

The CDR3 loop is CASTPLIGGAIGELFF. The CDR3 region has the DNA TGTGCCAGCACCCCGTTAATCGGGGGGGCAATCGGGGAGCTGTTTTTT. The gene calls are TRBV7-2 and TRBJ2-2; TRBD2 matches at 8 bases. This CDR3 region has 16 residues. Germline lookup yields CDR1 SGHTA and CDR2 FQGNSA. J was trimmed by 7 bases and V by 7 bases; bases with no gene match: 14. Filled out from reference TRBV7-2 and TRBJ2-2, the complete variable domain reads GAGVSQSPSNKVTEKGKDVELRCDPISGHTALYWYRQSLGQGLEFLIYFQGNSAPDKSGLPSDRFSAERTGGSVSTLTIQRTQQEDSAVYLCASTPLIGGAIGELFFGEGSRLTVL.

This chain joins TRBV6-1 and TRBJ2-7; 8 nucleotides agree with TRBD1. With 0 bases clipped from V and 2 bases from J, the junction kept 6 bases outside the gene matches. Germline CDR1 MNHNS, CDR2 SASEGT. The length of the CDR3 is 16 residues. The CDR3 loop is CASSEAQGGRTYEQYF. The CDR3 DNA reads TGTGCCAGCAGTGAAGCACAGGGGGGTCGAACCTACGAGCAGTACTTC.

The table lists this clonotype with a few counts. The chain links TRBV10-3 to TRBJ2-7; TRBD1 matches at 8 bases. This CDR3 is built from 15 residues. V shed 3 bases and J 4 bases; nucleotides not matched to a gene: 8. Germline V CDR1 and CDR2: ENHRY, SYGVKD. CDR3 residues: CAISEPQGAQYEQYF. The CDR3 coding sequence is TGTGCCATCAGTGAACCGCAGGGGGCTCAATACGAGCAGTACTTC.

This clonotype has more than one count but fewer than ten. This sequence joins TRBV29-1 and TRBJ1-1; D may be TRBD1 (6 bases). The V and J ends lost 6 bases and 2 bases respectively, with 22 bases between them. This CDR3 has 16 residues. Germline values: CDR1 SQVTM, CDR2 ANQGSEA. The CDR3: CSVKPRGSLLNTEAFF. In DNA form, the CDR3 reads TGCAGCGTGAAACCTAGGGGGAGCCTACTTAACACTGAAGCTTTCTTT. The whole variable domain, filled in from reference TRBV29-1 and TRBJ1-1, reads SAVISQKPSRDICQRGTSLTIQCQVDSQVTMMFWYRQQPGQSLTLIATANQGSEATYESGFVIDKFPISRPNLTFSTLTVSNMSPEDSSIYLCSVKPRGSLLNTEAFFGQGTRLTVV.

This clonotype showed up just once. One end of the junction fails to match germline, which may point to a read error. The CDR3 nucleotides are TGTGCCGGCAGCCGGGGGACAGCAACTAATGAAAAACTGTTTTTT. Translated: CAGSRGTATNEKLFF. This rearrangement joins TRBV3-1 to TRBJ1-4; 7 nucleotides align to TRBD1. This CDR3 has 15 residues. Germline V CDR1 and CDR2: LGHDT, YNNKEL (reference sequence).

This clonotype has only a few counts. Here the CDR3 DNA reads TGTGCCAGCAGCTCCGCCCTTGGACTAGCGGGATTCTGGAGCTCCTACAATGAGCAGTTCTTC. It translates to CASSSALGLAGFWSSYNEQFF. The rearrangement links TRBV11-2 to TRBJ2-1, with 12 nucleotides matching TRBD2. The germline CDR1 and CDR2 sequences are SGHAT and FQNNGV. The CDR3 runs to 21 residues. Trimming cost V 4 bases and J 0 bases; bases outside gene matches: 16.

This clonotype has only a few counts. V is TRBV7-9 and J is TRBJ1-2; D gene uncertain. CDR1 SEHNR and CDR2 FQNEAQ come from the germline V gene (reference sequence). Deletions cut 2 bases from V and 4 bases from J, with 5 bases between. CDR3 length equals 12 residues. The CDR3 protein is CASSLLSYGYTF. CDR3 bases: TGTGCCAGCAGCTTATTAAGCTATGGCTACACCTTC.

This clonotype was seen more than once but under ten times. The chain employs TRBV4-1 and TRBJ2-2; 9 bases are shared with TRBD2. The V gene end was trimmed by 1 base and the J gene end by 10 bases; junction bases not matched to a gene: 7. The length of the CDR3 is 15 residues. Germline values: CDR1 MGHRA, CDR2 YSYEKL. CDR3 residues: CASSQGASGAAELFF. The CDR3, as DNA: TGCGCCAGCAGCCAAGGTGCTAGCGGGGCAGCGGAGCTGTTTTTT.

The chain carries TRBV15 and TRBJ2-1; 8 bases are a match to TRBD2. CDR3 size: 15 residues. The junction had 7 bases not matched to a gene; V was cut back by 3 bases and J by 6 bases. Germline lookup yields CDR1 LNHNV and CDR2 YYDKDF (reference sequence). The CDR3 is CATSSRSGSFNEQFF. CDR3 in DNA: TGTGCCACCAGCAGTCGAAGCGGGAGTTTCAATGAGCAGTTCTTC.

Regarding this clonotype: One base away lies a much larger clone, so this may be a sequencing read error. This sequence joins TRBV12-3 or TRBV12-4 and TRBJ2-5; 10 bases fit TRBD1. The CDR3 covers 14 residues. V lost 6 bases, J lost 11 bases, and 12 bases stayed unmatched. CDR3 sequence reads: CASRGQGTFNEQYF. CDR3 coding DNA: TGTGCCAGCAGGGGACAGGGGACTTTTAATGAGCAGTACTTC.

The chain joins TRBV6-5 to TRBJ2-1, with D perhaps matching TRBD2 (6 bases). V was trimmed by 8 bases and J by 7 bases, leaving 15 bases between them. This CDR3 comprises 13 residues. In germline, CDR1 is MNHEY, CDR2 SVGAGI. CDR3 bases: TGTGCCAGCGTCAGAAGCGGAGGGAATGAGCAGTTCTTC. Translation gives CASVRSGGNEQFF.

DNA for the CDR3: TGTGCCATCAGTGAGCTGGACAGAGCTAACTATGGCTACACCTTC. The encoded protein is CAISELDRANYGYTF. The chain couples TRBV10-3 to TRBJ1-2, with TRBD1 as a possible D gene (6 bases). The CDR3 consists of 15 residues. V was clipped by 2 bases and J by 0 bases, with 10 bases between them. Germline CDR1 reads ENHRY; CDR2 reads SYGVKD.

The chain has TRBV9 and TRBJ1-1; 9 positions match TRBD1. The CDR3 totals 18 residues. After removal of 4 bases from V and 0 bases from J, the junction contained 13 bases not matched to a gene. The germline V gene encodes CDR1 SGDLS and CDR2 YYNGEE. CDR3 loop: CASSSGGTGRTVNTEAFF. DNA for the CDR3: TGTGCCAGCAGCTCCGGAGGGACAGGGCGGACAGTGAACACTGAAGCTTTCTTT.

This sequence joins TRBV12-3 or TRBV12-4 and TRBJ1-5, with a possible D match to TRBD1 (6 bases). V lost 6 bases, J lost 2 bases, and 11 bases lay in between. The CDR3 length is 14 residues. The DNA of the CDR3 is TGTGCCAGCAGCTCCGGGACACGCAATCAGCCCCAGCATTTT. Translation: CASSSGTRNQPQHF.

The V gene is TRBV18, the J gene TRBJ2-5; D may match TRBD1 or TRBD2 (5 bases each). The J call may be mistaken, given a closer DNA end match to TRBJ2-7. The CDR3 totals 13 residues. Germline loops: CDR1 KGHSH, CDR2 LQKENI. The chain's CDR3 is CASRDGQEDEQYF. The CDR3 nucleotides are TGTGCCAGCAGGGACGGCCAAGAGGACGAGCAGTACTTC.

J is TRBJ1-2 and V is TRBV29-1; 7 bases align to TRBD1. The CDR3 totals 13 residues. The V gene's germline CDR1 is SQVTM and CDR2 ANQGSEA. After removal of 6 bases from V and 6 bases from J, the junction contained 10 bases not matched to a gene. The CDR3 loop reads CSVARTGPDGYTF. Here the CDR3 DNA reads TGCAGCGTGGCCAGGACAGGACCAGATGGCTACACCTTC.